Given below is one T cell receptor beta chain in context. These data are taken from a study of T-cell memory formation after mild COVID-19. In TCRdb, the 5' RACE reads were re-called with MiXCR into one record per CDR3 protein. The sample contains a few hundred thousand distinct CDR3 sequences, over 8.5% of which appear only once. Germline CDR1 is MNHEY and CDR2 is SVGAGI. CDR3 length equals 18 residues. The ends lost 5 bases at V and 12 bases at J; junction bases unmatched: 22. This TCR came from a man aged 18 to 30 who had mild COVID-19 (a few samples of this study predate the infection). Cell type and time point are not known. The sequencing sample was made of PBMCs or a T cell subset sorted from them (not recorded which). The J gene is TRBJ1-6, the V gene TRBV6-5; 7 bases are a match to TRBD1. CDR3 DNA sequence: TGTGCCAGCAGTCGCCAAAGGGCCGGGACAGCCTATAATGGACCCCTCCACTTT. Translating it yields CASSRQRAGTAYNGPLHF.